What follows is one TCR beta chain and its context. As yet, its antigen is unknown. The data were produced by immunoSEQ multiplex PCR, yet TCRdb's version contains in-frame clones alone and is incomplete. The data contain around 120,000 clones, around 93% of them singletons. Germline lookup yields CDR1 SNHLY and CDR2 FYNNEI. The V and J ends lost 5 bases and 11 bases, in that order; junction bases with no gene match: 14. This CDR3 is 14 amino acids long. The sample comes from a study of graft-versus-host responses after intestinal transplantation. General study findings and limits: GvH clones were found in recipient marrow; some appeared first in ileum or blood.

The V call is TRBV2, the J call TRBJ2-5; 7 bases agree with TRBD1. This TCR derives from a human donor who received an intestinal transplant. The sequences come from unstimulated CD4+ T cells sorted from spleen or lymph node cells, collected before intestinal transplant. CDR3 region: CASSRDSLVLEQYF. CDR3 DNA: TGTGCCAGCAGTCGGGACAGCCTTGTGTTAGAGCAGTACTTC. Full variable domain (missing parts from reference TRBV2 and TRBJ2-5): EPEVTQTPSHQVTQMGQEVILRCVPISNHLYFYWYRQILGQKVEFLVSFYNNEISEKSEIFDDQFSVERPDGSNFTLKIRSTKLEDSAMYFCASSRDSLVLEQYFGPGTRLLVL.